This TCR beta chain came from a study of T cells in Graves' hyperthyroidism and ophthalmopathy. Germline lookup yields CDR1 SEHNR and CDR2 FQNEAQ (reference sequence). There are 16 residues in the CDR3. The TCR beta CDR3 regions underwent amplification using RNA transcripts as the source. With the HTBI primer set, the TCR CDR3 went through a first round of RT-PCR. TCRdb reprocessed the multiplex PCR reads via MiXCR and lists one record per CDR3 protein. Seen here are around 450,000 distinct CDR3 sequences, approximately 15% observed once, and the top ten hold around 14%. This clonotype was picked up a small number of times. Antigen unknown. Possible read error: a much larger clone is one base away. Study outcomes and limitations: The model made its ophthalmopathy prediction, and onset followed a median roughly 6.5 months later.

Graves' hyperthyroidism without ophthalmopathy progression within 18 months was termed stable. Patients were excluded for uncontrolled infection, other autoimmune disease, pregnancy or lactation. Orbital computed tomography and thyroid ultrasound, together with serum TRAb and thyroxine and clinical symptoms, were used for diagnoses. The clonotype comes from a young woman with Graves' hyperthyroidism. The rearrangement uses TRBV7-9 and TRBJ1-1, with D perhaps matching TRBD1 (5 bases). The sample consisted of blood. The CDR3 here is CASSGRGMGSNTEASF. The CDR3 coding sequence is TGTGCCAGCAGCGGACGGGGGATGGGGTCGAACACTGAAGCTTCCTTT.